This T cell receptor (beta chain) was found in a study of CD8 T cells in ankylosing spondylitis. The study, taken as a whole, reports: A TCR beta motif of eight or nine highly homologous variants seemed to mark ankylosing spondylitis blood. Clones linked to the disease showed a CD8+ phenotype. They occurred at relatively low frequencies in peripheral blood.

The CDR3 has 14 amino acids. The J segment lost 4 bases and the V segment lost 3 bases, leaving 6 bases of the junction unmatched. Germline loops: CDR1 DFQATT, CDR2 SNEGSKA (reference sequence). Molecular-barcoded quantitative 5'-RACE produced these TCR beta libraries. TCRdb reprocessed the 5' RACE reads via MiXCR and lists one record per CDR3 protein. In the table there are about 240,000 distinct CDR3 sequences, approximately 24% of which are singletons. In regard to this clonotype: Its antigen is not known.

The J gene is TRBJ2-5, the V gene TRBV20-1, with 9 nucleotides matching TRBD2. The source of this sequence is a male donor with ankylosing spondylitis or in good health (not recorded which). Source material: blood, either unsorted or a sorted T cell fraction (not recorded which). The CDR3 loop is CSASGRGGRETQYF. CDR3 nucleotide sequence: TGCAGTGCTAGTGGGCGGGGGGGCCGAGAGACCCAGTACTTC.